This passage covers 21 T cell receptor beta chains from one sample sequenced in a study of technical replicates of blood from a few donors. The method was immunoSEQ multiplex PCR; TCRdb's version includes in-frame clones alone and lacks a portion of them. The repertoire holds 60,000 to 65,000 clones, approximately 83% seen once, with about 5.1% in the top ten. Sequenced sample: PBMCs. Every receptor here comes from a human donor in good health. Some clones in this sample may be carry-over from other donors' samples.

The chain combines TRBV11-3 with TRBJ2-7; 7 bases map to TRBD2. The trim removed 4 bases at V and 3 bases at J, leaving 0 bases unmatched. Germline V lookup: CDR1 SGHNT, CDR2 YENEEA. The CDR3 runs to 12 residues. The CDR3: CASSSGGYEQYF. The CDR3 DNA reads TGTGCCAGCAGCTCGGGGGGCTACGAGCAGTACTTC.

The gene calls are TRBV5-1 and TRBJ1-1; 7 nucleotides line up with TRBD1. The CDR3 runs 14 residues. V shed 1 base, J shed 1 base, and the junction held 1 base outside the gene matches. Germline loops: CDR1 SGHRS, CDR2 YFSETQ. This CDR3 is CASSLRGQNTEAFF. The CDR3 DNA sequence: TGCGCCAGCAGCTTGAGGGGGCAGAACACTGAAGCTTTCTTT. The full variable domain, completed using reference TRBV5-1 and TRBJ1-1, is KAGVTQTPRYLIKTRGQQVTLSCSPISGHRSVSWYQQTPGQGLQFLFEYFSETQRNKGNFPGRFSGRQFSNSRSEMNVSTLELGDSALYLCASSLRGQNTEAFFGQGTRLTVV.

The rearrangement joins TRBV18 to TRBJ1-2, with 10 nucleotides matching TRBD1. Germline V gene lookup returns CDR1 KGHSH and CDR2 LQKENI. V gave up 6 bases and J gave up 3 bases; unmatched junction bases: 16. The length of the CDR3 is 18 residues. The CDR3 bases are TGTGCCAGCTCTCTCGGGACAGGGGAAGGAAGGTTCGACTATGGCTACACCTTC. The encoded protein is CASSLGTGEGRFDYGYTF. The variable domain in full, completed from reference TRBV18 and TRBJ1-2, reads NAGVMQNPRHLVRRRGQEARLRCSPMKGHSHVYWYRQLPEEGLKFMVYLQKENIIDESGMPKERFSAEFPKEGPSILRIQQVVRGDSAAYFCASSLGTGEGRFDYGYTFGSGTRLTVV.

CDR3 nucleotides: TGTGCCAGCTCGACGGGGGGCGCGCATGGCTACACCTTC. Amino acid sequence: CASSTGGAHGYTF. V and J are TRBV6-5 and TRBJ1-2; weak D call: TRBD1 (6 bases). V lost 8 bases and J lost 6, with 16 bases in between. Germline CDR1 and CDR2: MNHEY and SVGAGI. This CDR3 spans 13 amino acids.

This rearrangement joins TRBV2 to TRBJ1-4, with a weak D call TRBD1 (5 bases). V dropped 7 bases and J dropped 8 bases, with 17 bases sitting between them. The CDR3 totals 14 residues. Germline CDR1 SNHLY, CDR2 FYNNEI. CDR3 sequence reads: CASILGQLGEKLFF. The CDR3 DNA reads as TGTGCCAGCATCCTCGGACAACTTGGAGAAAAACTGTTTTTT.

The chain employs TRBV13 and TRBJ2-7, with D hard to call. V shed 5 bases and J shed 6 bases, with 17 bases lying between them. Germline CDR1 PRHDT, CDR2 FYEKMQ (reference sequence). CDR3 size: 14 residues. This CDR3 reads CASSRPSRSPEQYF. As DNA, the CDR3 is TGTGCCAGCAGCCGCCCCTCTAGATCCCCCGAGCAGTACTTC. Together with reference TRBV13 and TRBJ2-7, the CDR3 gives the full variable domain: AAGVIQSPRHLIKEKRETATLKCYPIPRHDTVYWYQQGPGQDPQFLISFYEKMQSDKGSIPDRFSAQQFSDYHSELNMSSLELGDSALYFCASSRPSRSPEQYFGPGTRLTVT.

The count of this clone is one. The chain uses TRBV5-1 and TRBJ1-3, with unresolved D. Deletions cut 1 base from V and 0 bases from J, with 11 bases between. Germline V gives CDR1 SGHRS, CDR2 YFSETQ. This CDR3 spans 16 amino acids. The CDR3 DNA reads TGCGCCAGCAGCTTGTTCGCGGGCGGCTCTGGAAACACCATATATTTT. This encodes CASSLFAGGSGNTIYF.

The chain links TRBV4-3 to TRBJ2-3; D is perhaps TRBD2 (5 bases). The germline CDR1 and CDR2 sequences are LGHNA and YSLEER. V was shortened by 2 bases and J by 5 bases, with 14 bases between the two germline ends. This CDR3 is 15 amino acids long. The CDR3 bases are TGCGCCAGCAGCCAAAAAGCGGAGGCGGGAGATACGCAGTATTTT. Residues: CASSQKAEAGDTQYF.

This chain's CDR3 is CASSLFWGDRGPYEQYF. DNA of the CDR3: TGTGCCAGCAGTTTATTTTGGGGAGACAGGGGGCCGTACGAGCAGTACTTC. The chain recombines TRBV27 with TRBJ2-7; 10 bases fit TRBD1. The junction had 10 bases not matched to a gene; V was cut back by 1 base and J by 4 bases. This CDR3 comprises 17 residues. Germline CDR1 MNHEY, CDR2 SMNVEV (reference sequence).

Worth noting for this clone: At one end the junction does not follow the germline gene, possibly because of a read error. The same CDR3 also results from other DNA sequences found in this sample. V usage is TRBV27 and J usage is TRBJ2-5, with D unresolved. The length of the CDR3 is 14 residues. The germline CDR1 and CDR2 sequences are MNHEY and SMNVEV (reference sequence). CDR3 residues: CASSLSAGILTQYF. The CDR3, as DNA: TGTGCCAGTAGTTTATCAGCCGGTATCCTAACCCAGTACTTC.

The J gene is TRBJ2-7, the V gene TRBV10-2; the match to TRBD1 covers 8 bases. J gave up 4 bases and V 0 bases, and 8 bases lay outside the gene matches. This CDR3 has 16 residues. CDR1 is WSHSY and CDR2 is SAAADI in the germline V gene. The CDR3 DNA reads TGCGCCAGCAGTGAGTCTCGAGGGACAGGAGGTTACGAGCAGTACTTC. This encodes CASSESRGTGGYEQYF.

The genes are TRBV29-1 and TRBJ2-7; TRBD1 aligns across 9 bases. Germline CDR1 SQVTM, CDR2 ANQGSEA. The CDR3 consists of 16 residues. V trimming: 6 bases; J trimming: 2 bases; junction bases outside the gene matches: 14. The CDR3 is CSVLLTQGAGTYEQYF. The CDR3 nucleotides read TGCAGCGTCCTATTAACACAGGGGGCAGGGACCTACGAGCAGTACTTC.

The chain carries TRBV25-1 and TRBJ2-7, with TRBD1 as a possible D gene (5 bases). Germline CDR1 reads MGHDK; CDR2 reads SYGVNS. Trimming stripped 5 bases from V and 7 bases from J, with 21 bases between. This CDR3 has 15 amino acids. CDR3 sequence (DNA): TGTGCCAGCAGTATTAAGACAGTGTACGTGGAAGAGCAGTACTTC. Translation gives CASSIKTVYVEEQYF.

This clone was observed a single time. V gene TRBV7-2 combines with J gene TRBJ1-2; no definite D call. V lost 5 bases to trimming and J lost 2 bases, with 12 bases between them. This CDR3 has 14 residues. Germline V CDR1 and CDR2: SGHTA, FQGNSA. The CDR3 nucleotides read TGTGCCAGCAGCGCGGAACACGGAAACTATGGCTACACCTTC. Residues: CASSAEHGNYGYTF.

The chain links TRBV5-1 to TRBJ1-5, with TRBD1 matching over 10 bases. The germline CDR1 and CDR2 sequences are SGHRS and YFSETQ. Trimming took 0 bases from V and 6 from J; bases not matched to a gene: 0. The CDR3 runs to 14 residues. The CDR3 coding sequence is TGCGCCAGCAGCTTGGGGGACAGGGGTCAGCCCCAGCATTTT. It yields the protein CASSLGDRGQPQHF.

The chain has TRBV5-1 and TRBJ1-3; 7 bases match TRBD1. Germline V gives CDR1 SGHRS, CDR2 YFSETQ. The CDR3 loop spans 15 amino acids. The J segment lost 0 bases and the V segment lost 3 bases, leaving 3 bases of the junction unmatched. CDR3 protein: CASSWTGSSGNTIYF. CDR3 nucleotide sequence: TGCGCCAGCAGCTGGACAGGAAGCTCTGGAAACACCATATATTTT.

This clone came up once. The rearrangement joins TRBV5-1 to TRBJ1-1; 10 bases agree with TRBD1. The CDR3 covers 15 residues. Germline loops: CDR1 SGHRS, CDR2 YFSETQ. Germline trimming cut 4 bases from V and 4 bases from J; bases unmatched to any gene: 7. The CDR3: CASSRQGAESTEAFF. The CDR3 nucleotides are TGCGCCAGCAGCCGACAGGGGGCTGAGAGCACTGAAGCTTTCTTT.

This chain connects TRBV4-1 to TRBJ1-5, with 8 bases that match TRBD1. The CDR3 has 17 residues. V dropped 4 bases and J dropped 4; count of bases not matched to a gene: 12. The V gene's germline CDR1 is MGHRA and CDR2 YSYEKL. CDR3 residues: CASSLTQVRGPNQPQHF. CDR3 DNA: TGCGCCAGCAGCCTAACCCAGGTCAGGGGGCCTAATCAGCCCCAGCATTTT.

CDR3 nucleotides: TGTGCCAGCAGTTACAAGGGACCGCGGGGCTCCTACGAGCAGTACTTC. Residues: CASSYKGPRGSYEQYF. V is TRBV6-5 and J is TRBJ2-7, with D possibly matching TRBD2 (6 bases). Between the trimmed V and J ends, which lost 2 bases and 0 bases, there was a span of 14 bases. From germline, CDR1 is MNHEY and CDR2 SVGAGI. There are 16 residues in the CDR3.

Written as DNA, the CDR3 is TGTGCCAGCAGCACCGCGGACAGGATGAACACTGAAGCTTTCTTT. The encoded protein is CASSTADRMNTEAFF. V gene TRBV7-9 combines with J gene TRBJ1-1, with 7 bases lining up with TRBD1. The CDR3 runs 15 residues. Per germline, CDR1 SEHNR and CDR2 FQNEAQ (reference sequence). Trimming cost V 5 bases and J 0 bases; bases outside gene matches: 6.

The chain recombines TRBV9 with TRBJ1-6, with 7 bases identical to TRBD1. CDR1 is SGDLS and CDR2 is YYNGEE in the germline V gene. The junction had 8 bases not matched to a gene; V was cut back by 3 bases and J by 5 bases. The CDR3 covers 16 residues. As DNA, the CDR3 is TGTGCCAGCAGCGCACCTTCCGGGACAGATAATTCACCCCTCCACTTT. Its translation: CASSAPSGTDNSPLHF.